A single sample is the source of the 12 T cell receptor beta chains below, sequenced in a study of blood T cells in healthy people across ages. The authors ran a second PCR of about 6 to 11 cycles using a sample-barcoded 5' primer and a J-beta primer mix. MiXCR was run by TCRdb on the 5' RACE reads, yielding one entry per CDR3 protein. The sample has 1.4 million or so distinct CDR3 sequences, approximately 39% seen once. The sequenced sample was blood. These receptors were taken from a woman younger than 30 in good health.

This clonotype was observed a handful of times. The J gene is TRBJ2-3, the V gene TRBV10-3; TRBD2 agrees at 11 bases. The CDR3 has 15 residues. V shed 4 bases and J 3 bases; nucleotides not matched to a gene: 3. Germline V CDR1 and CDR2: ENHRY, SYGVKD. In nucleotides, the CDR3 is TGTGCCATCAGTGTAGTAGCGGGGGGGACAGATACGCAGTATTTT. It is translated as CAISVVAGGTDTQYF.

In this sample, this clonotype turned up a few times. The chain has TRBV7-2 and TRBJ2-1; 9 bases fit TRBD2. Losses at the gene ends were 3 bases for V and 4 bases for J; bases not matched to a gene: 7. This CDR3 comprises 16 residues. From germline, CDR1 is SGHTA and CDR2 FQGNSA. CDR3 coding DNA: TGTGCCAGCAGCTTCTCGACTAGCGGAATATACAATGAGCAGTTCTTC. Protein: CASSFSTSGIYNEQFF.

This clonotype has a count of ten or more. The chain is built from TRBV7-2 and TRBJ1-1, with D possibly matching TRBD1 (5 bases). The CDR3 is 13 residues long. Germline V lookup: CDR1 SGHTA, CDR2 FQGNSA. V lost 6 bases, J lost 4 bases, and 12 bases lay in between. CDR3 residues: CASSLGRATEAFF. DNA for the CDR3: TGTGCCAGCAGTTTGGGGCGTGCCACTGAAGCTTTCTTT.

This chain joins TRBV6-2 or TRBV6-3 and TRBJ2-1; a possible D gene is TRBD1 (6 bases). CDR3 size: 13 residues. CDR1 and CDR2 from the germline V gene are MNHEY and SVGEGT. Trimming cost V 7 bases and J 12 bases, with 19 bases left between them. The CDR3 spells CASIQRGRGPQFF. CDR3 bases: TGTGCCAGCATCCAAAGGGGGAGAGGTCCGCAGTTCTTC.

This clonotype was observed a handful of times. V is TRBV7-2 and J is TRBJ1-4; D is unclear. V was pared by 5 bases and J by 6 bases, with 10 bases between. Germline assignment: CDR1 SGHTA and CDR2 FQGNSA. The CDR3 runs 13 residues. The CDR3 sequence: CASSRYLDEKLFF. CDR3 bases: TGTGCCAGCAGCCGCTACTTGGATGAAAAACTGTTTTTT.

This clonotype was seen more than once but under ten times. The V call is TRBV12-3 or TRBV12-4, the J call TRBJ1-2; unclear D gene. Trimming removed 3 bases from V and 13 bases from J, with 15 bases in between. CDR3 length: 12 amino acids. The CDR3 nucleotides are TGTGCCAGCAGTTTCGAGGTCGGTGCGGTCACCTTC. This sequence encodes CASSFEVGAVTF.

The CDR3 DNA follows: TGTGCCAGCAGCTTAGGAGAGGGCGGGAATGGCTACACCTTC. Translating gives CASSLGEGGNGYTF. The chain carries TRBV7-9 and TRBJ1-2; no clear D. The CDR3 is 14 residues long. Trimming pared 1 base from V and 6 bases from J, leaving 12 bases between. The V gene's germline CDR1 is SEHNR and CDR2 FQNEAQ (reference sequence).

In DNA, the CDR3 is TGTGCCAGCAGTTCTATGGGACAACGGAGGGGGGCCAACGTCCTGACTTTC. Encoded protein: CASSSMGQRRGANVLTF. This rearrangement joins TRBV27 to TRBJ2-6; perhaps TRBD1 as D (6 bases). Germline CDR1 MNHEY, CDR2 SMNVEV (reference sequence). V dropped 4 bases and J dropped 4 bases, with 17 bases sitting between them. This CDR3 is built from 17 residues.

J is TRBJ2-1 and V is TRBV25-1; 11 nucleotides match TRBD2. The germline V gene has CDR1 MGHDK and CDR2 SYGVNS. Trimming at V came to 4 bases and at J to 9 bases, leaving 8 bases not matched to a gene. This CDR3 has 15 residues. The CDR3 coding sequence is TGTGCCAGCAGTGGGGGACTAGCGGAGAACGTTGAGCAGTTCTTC. Amino acids: CASSGGLAENVEQFF.

This rearrangement joins TRBV19 to TRBJ2-1; TRBD2 matches at 9 bases. Germline assignment: CDR1 LNHDA and CDR2 SQIVND (reference sequence). V shed 4 bases, J shed 8 bases, and the junction held 9 bases outside the gene matches. The length of the CDR3 is 15 residues. The CDR3 nucleotides are TGTGCCAGTAGTAGGGCGCGCGGGGGGGGCCATGAGCAGTTCTTC. Protein sequence: CASSRARGGGHEQFF.

The chain couples TRBV2 to TRBJ2-7; the match to TRBD1 covers 11 bases. Gene TRBJ2-5 matches the end of the DNA better, so the J call may be wrong. The germline CDR1 and CDR2 sequences are SNHLY and FYNNEI. There are 15 residues in the CDR3. CDR3 loop: CASSADRGRGETQYF. CDR3 nucleotides: TGTGCCAGCAGTGCGGACAGGGGGCGCGGTGAGACCCAGTACTTC.

The chain carries TRBV7-9 and TRBJ1-2; 7 nucleotides match TRBD1. Germline V lookup: CDR1 SEHNR, CDR2 FQNEAQ (reference sequence). Losses at the gene ends were 6 bases for V and 2 bases for J; bases not matched to a gene: 9. This CDR3 contains 15 residues. The CDR3 region is CASRPQDRRNYGYTF. The CDR3 DNA sequence: TGTGCCAGCAGACCCCAGGACAGGAGAAACTATGGCTACACCTTC.